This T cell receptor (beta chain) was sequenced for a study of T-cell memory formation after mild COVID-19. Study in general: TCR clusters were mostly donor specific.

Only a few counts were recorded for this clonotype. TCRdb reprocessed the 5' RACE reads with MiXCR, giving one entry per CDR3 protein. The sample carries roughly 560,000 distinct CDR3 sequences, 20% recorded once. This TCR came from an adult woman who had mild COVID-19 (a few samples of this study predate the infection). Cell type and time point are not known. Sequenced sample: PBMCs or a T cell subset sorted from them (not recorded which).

Here the CDR3 DNA reads TGTGCCAGCAGCCCCGCCCTCTCGAGCGGGGGGCCCGCAGATACGCAGTATTTT. Translated, it gives CASSPALSSGGPADTQYF. The J gene is TRBJ2-3, the V gene TRBV12-3 or TRBV12-4, with 9 positions matching TRBD2. The ends lost 6 bases at V and 4 bases at J; junction bases unmatched: 17. CDR3 length: 18 residues.